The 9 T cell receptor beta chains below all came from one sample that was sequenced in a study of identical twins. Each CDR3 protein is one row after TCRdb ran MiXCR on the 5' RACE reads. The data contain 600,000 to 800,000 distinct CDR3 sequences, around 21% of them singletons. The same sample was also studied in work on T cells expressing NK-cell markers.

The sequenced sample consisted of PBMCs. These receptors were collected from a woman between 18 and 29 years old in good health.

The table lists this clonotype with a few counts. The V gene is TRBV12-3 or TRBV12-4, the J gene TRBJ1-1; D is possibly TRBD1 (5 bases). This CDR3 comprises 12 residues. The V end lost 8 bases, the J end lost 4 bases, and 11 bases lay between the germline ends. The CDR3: CASGTAGTEAFF. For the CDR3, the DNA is TGTGCCAGCGGGACCGCGGGCACTGAAGCTTTCTTT.

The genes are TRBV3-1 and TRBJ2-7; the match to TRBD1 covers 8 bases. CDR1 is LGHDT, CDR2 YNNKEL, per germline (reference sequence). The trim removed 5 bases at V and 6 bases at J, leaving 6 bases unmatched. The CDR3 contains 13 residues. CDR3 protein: CASSGQGPREQYF. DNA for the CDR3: TGTGCCAGCAGCGGACAGGGCCCCCGCGAGCAGTACTTC.

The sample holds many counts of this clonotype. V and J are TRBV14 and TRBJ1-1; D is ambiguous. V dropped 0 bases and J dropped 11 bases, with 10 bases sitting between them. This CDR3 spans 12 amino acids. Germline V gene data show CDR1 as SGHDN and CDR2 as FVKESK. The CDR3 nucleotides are TGTGCCAGCAGCCAAGACCGGCTTGGCGCTTTCTTT. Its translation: CASSQDRLGAFF.

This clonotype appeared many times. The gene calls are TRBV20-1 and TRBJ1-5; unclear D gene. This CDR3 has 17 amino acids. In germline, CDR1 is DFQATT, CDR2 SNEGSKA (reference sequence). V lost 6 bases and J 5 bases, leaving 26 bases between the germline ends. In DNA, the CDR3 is TGCAGTGCCCCTGGCCATCAGGCGCTCGGCGGGGATCAGCCCCAGCATTTT. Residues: CSAPGHQALGGDQPQHF.

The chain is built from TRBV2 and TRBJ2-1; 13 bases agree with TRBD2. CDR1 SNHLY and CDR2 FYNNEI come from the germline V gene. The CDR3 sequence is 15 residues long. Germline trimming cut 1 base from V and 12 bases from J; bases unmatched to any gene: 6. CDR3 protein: CASSEELAGGGGQFF. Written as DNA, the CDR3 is TGTGCCAGCAGTGAAGAACTAGCGGGAGGGGGTGGGCAGTTCTTC.

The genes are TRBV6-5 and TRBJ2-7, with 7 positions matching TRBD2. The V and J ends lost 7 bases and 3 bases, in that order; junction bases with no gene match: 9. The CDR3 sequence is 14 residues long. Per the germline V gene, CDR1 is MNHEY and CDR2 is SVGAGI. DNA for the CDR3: TGTGCCAGCATTAAGTTCACGGGAGGCTACGAGCAGTACTTC. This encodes CASIKFTGGYEQYF.

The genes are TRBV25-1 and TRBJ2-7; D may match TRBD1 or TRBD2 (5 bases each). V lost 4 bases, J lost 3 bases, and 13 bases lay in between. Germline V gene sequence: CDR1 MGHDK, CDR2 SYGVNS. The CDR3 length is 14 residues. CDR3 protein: CASSGWDGNYEQYF. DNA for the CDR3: TGTGCCAGCAGTGGTTGGGACGGGAACTACGAGCAGTACTTC.

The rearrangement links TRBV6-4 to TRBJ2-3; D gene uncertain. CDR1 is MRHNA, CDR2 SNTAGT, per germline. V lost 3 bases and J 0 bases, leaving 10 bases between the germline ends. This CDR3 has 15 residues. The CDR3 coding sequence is TGTGCCAGCAGTGAGAGTCCGAGTAGCACAGATACGCAGTATTTT. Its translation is CASSESPSSTDTQYF.

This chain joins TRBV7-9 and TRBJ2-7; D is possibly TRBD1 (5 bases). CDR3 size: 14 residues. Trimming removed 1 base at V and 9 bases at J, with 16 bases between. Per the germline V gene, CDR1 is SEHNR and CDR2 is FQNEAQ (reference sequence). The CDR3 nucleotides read TGTGCCAGCAGCTTAGGTGGACACTCGACGGGGCAGTACTTC. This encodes CASSLGGHSTGQYF.